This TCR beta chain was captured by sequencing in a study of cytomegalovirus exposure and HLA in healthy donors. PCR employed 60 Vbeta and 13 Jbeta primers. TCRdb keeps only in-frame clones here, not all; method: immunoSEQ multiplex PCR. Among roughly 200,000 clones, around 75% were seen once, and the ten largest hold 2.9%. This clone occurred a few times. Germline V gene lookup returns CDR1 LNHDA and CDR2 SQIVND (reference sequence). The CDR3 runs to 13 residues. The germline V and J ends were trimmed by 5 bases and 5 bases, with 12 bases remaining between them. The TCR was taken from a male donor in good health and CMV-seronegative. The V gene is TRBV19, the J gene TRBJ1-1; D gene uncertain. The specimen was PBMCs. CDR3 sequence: CASSPAPGTEAFF. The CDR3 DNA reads TGTGCCAGTAGTCCCGCCCCGGGGACTGAAGCTTTCTTT.